What follows are 18 T cell receptor beta chains derived from one specimen sequenced in a study of cytomegalovirus exposure and HLA in healthy donors. The repertoire was sequenced with immunoSEQ multiplex PCR; TCRdb's copy has only in-frame clones and lacks some. The profile covers 130,000 to 150,000 clones, with around 90% appearing a single time and 7.9% taken by the ten largest. Sequencing was performed on PBMCs. These receptors were collected from a woman between 18 and 30 years old in good health and CMV-seropositive.

This clone occurred once. This chain joins TRBV18 and TRBJ2-7; D is uncertain. The germline V and J ends were trimmed by 6 bases and 2 bases, with 17 bases remaining between them. The CDR3 has 15 amino acids. The germline V gene has CDR1 KGHSH and CDR2 LQKENI. The CDR3 DNA reads as TGTGCCAGCTCGTCCGCCCGGGTTCCGCCCTACGAGCAGTACTTC. Residues: CASSSARVPPYEQYF.

V usage is TRBV6-1 and J usage is TRBJ1-2; a weak D match, TRBD1 (5 bases). The CDR3 runs to 12 residues. Between the trimmed V and J ends, which lost 7 bases and 13 bases, there was a span of 19 bases. CDR1 MNHNS and CDR2 SASEGT come from the germline V gene. CDR3 sequence reads: CASTPGPGGFTF. CDR3 sequence (DNA): TGTGCCAGCACCCCGGGACCCGGGGGTTTCACCTTC.

The chain employs TRBV12-5 and TRBJ1-1, with a weak D call TRBD1 (6 bases). The V gene's germline CDR1 is LGHNT and CDR2 FRNRAP. With 4 bases removed from V and 1 base from J, the gap between germline ends came to 10 bases. The CDR3 contains 14 residues. The CDR3 sequence is CASGSGHPNTEAFF. The CDR3 DNA reads as TGTGCTAGTGGTTCGGGACACCCGAACACTGAAGCTTTCTTT.

The chain combines TRBV7-6 with TRBJ2-5, with D uncertain. This CDR3 is 14 amino acids long. Trimming took off 5 bases at V and 2 bases at J, with 12 bases between the two ends. CDR1 SGHVS and CDR2 FNYEAQ come from the germline V gene. CDR3 DNA sequence: TGTGCCAGCAGCCCCCCCTCCCAGCAAGAGACCCAGTACTTC. Its translation: CASSPPSQQETQYF. The entire variable domain, with the rest obtained from reference TRBV7-6 and TRBJ2-5, is as follows: GAGVSQSPRYKVTKRGQDVALRCDPISGHVSLYWYRQALGQGPEFLTYFNYEAQQDKSGLPNDRFSAERPEGSISTLTIQRTEQRDSAMYRCASSPPSQQETQYFGPGTRLLVL.

This clone was picked up one time. This chain uses TRBV7-6 with TRBJ2-7; 9 nucleotides match TRBD1. V shed 0 bases and J 4 bases; nucleotides not matched to a gene: 16. This CDR3 has 19 residues. Germline V gene data show CDR1 as SGHVS and CDR2 as FNYEAQ. The CDR3 sequence is CASSLASPYPGQGMYEQYF. CDR3 nucleotides: TGTGCCAGCAGCTTAGCCTCGCCCTACCCGGGACAGGGAATGTACGAGCAGTACTTC. The variable domain in full, with the rest retrieved from reference TRBV7-6 and TRBJ2-7, is GAGVSQSPRYKVTKRGQDVALRCDPISGHVSLYWYRQALGQGPEFLTYFNYEAQQDKSGLPNDRFSAERPEGSISTLTIQRTEQRDSAMYRCASSLASPYPGQGMYEQYFGPGTRLTVT.

The chain employs TRBV12-5 and TRBJ1-3, with 10 bases identical to TRBD1. Germline V gives CDR1 LGHNT, CDR2 FRNRAP. The CDR3 extends over 18 amino acids. The J segment lost 0 bases and the V segment lost 0 bases, leaving 5 bases of the junction unmatched. This chain's CDR3 is CASGLVLDRGSSGNTIYF. CDR3 bases: TGTGCTAGTGGTTTGGTACTGGACAGGGGGAGCTCTGGAAACACCATATATTTT.

The chain uses TRBV15 and TRBJ2-3, with a tentative D call TRBD1 (6 bases). The CDR3 runs 14 residues. Germline CDR1 is LNHNV and CDR2 is YYDKDF (reference sequence). V gave up 6 bases and J gave up 5 bases, with 15 bases separating them. CDR3 region: CATSQGHIKDTQYF. CDR3 nucleotides: TGTGCCACCAGTCAGGGACATATCAAAGATACGCAGTATTTT. Full variable domain (rest looked up from reference TRBV15 and TRBJ2-3): DAMVIQNPRYQVTQFGKPVTLSCSQTLNHNVMYWYQQKSSQAPKLLFHYYDKDFNNEADTPDNFQSRRPNTSFCFLDIRSPGLGDTAMYLCATSQGHIKDTQYFGPGTRLTVL.

This chain joins TRBV5-1 and TRBJ2-3; the match to TRBD2 covers 11 bases. Trimming took 5 bases from V and 5 from J; bases not matched to a gene: 7. In germline, CDR1 is SGHRS, CDR2 YFSETQ. This CDR3 contains 15 residues. The CDR3 region has the DNA TGCGCCAGCAGTCATAGCGGGAGGGCCGAAGATACGCAGTATTTT. Amino acid sequence: CASSHSGRAEDTQYF.

In DNA form, the CDR3 reads TGTGCCAGCAGCTACTCTCAGGGAATCACTGAAGCTTTCTTT. Translated, it gives CASSYSQGITEAFF. J is TRBJ1-1 and V is TRBV5-6, with D possibly TRBD1 on 5 matching bases. The V gene lost 3 bases and the J gene lost 4 bases, with 13 bases spanning the gap. CDR1 SGHDT and CDR2 YYEEEE come from the germline V gene. The CDR3 runs to 14 residues. The full variable domain, its missing parts supplied by reference TRBV5-6 and TRBJ1-1, is DAGVTQSPTHLIKTRGQQVTLRCSPKSGHDTVSWYQQALGQGPQFIFQYYEEEERQRGNFPDRFSGHQFPNYSSELNVNALLLGDSALYLCASSYSQGITEAFFGQGTRLTVV.

The genes are TRBV28 and TRBJ1-5; D is unclear. Germline CDR1 MDHEN, CDR2 SYDVKM. The V gene lost 5 bases and the J gene lost 5 bases, with 10 bases spanning the gap. The CDR3 is 13 amino acids. CDR3 DNA: TGTGCCAGCAGTGGAGGGCACTATCAGCCCCAGCATTTT. Its translation is CASSGGHYQPQHF. Filled out from reference TRBV28 and TRBJ1-5, the complete variable domain reads DVKVTQSSRYLVKRTGEKVFLECVQDMDHENMFWYRQDPGLGLRLIYFSYDVKMKEKGDIPEGYSVSREKKERFSLILESASTNQTSMYLCASSGGHYQPQHFGDGTRLSIL.

The chain employs TRBV4-3 and TRBJ1-5; D is ambiguous. Germline V gene data show CDR1 as LGHNA and CDR2 as YSLEER. V was shortened by 3 bases and J by 5 bases, with 14 bases between the two germline ends. The CDR3 has 15 amino acids. The CDR3 nucleotides are TGCGCCAGCAGCCATGATGCGGGCGGTTATCAGCCCCAGCATTTT. Translating it yields CASSHDAGGYQPQHF.

V and J are TRBV19 and TRBJ2-5; D unclear. Deletions cut 5 bases from V and 2 bases from J, with 12 bases between. Germline CDR1 LNHDA, CDR2 SQIVND (reference sequence). This CDR3 spans 14 amino acids. The CDR3 sequence is CASSSAGLQETQYF. CDR3 DNA: TGTGCCAGTAGTTCGGCAGGCTTACAAGAGACCCAGTACTTC.

This chain links TRBV4-1 with TRBJ2-7; 10 positions match TRBD1. V lost 2 bases, J lost 2 bases, and 6 bases stayed unmatched. The CDR3 totals 16 residues. Germline V CDR1 and CDR2: MGHRA, YSYEKL. CDR3 sequence: CASSQRGQGNAYEQYF. The CDR3 DNA reads as TGCGCCAGCAGCCAACGGGGACAGGGGAACGCCTACGAGCAGTACTTC.

A few counts support this clone. The J gene is TRBJ1-1, the V gene TRBV6-5, with D maybe TRBD1 (6 bases). From germline, CDR1 is MNHEY and CDR2 SVGAGI. The germline V and J ends were trimmed by 7 bases and 8 bases, with 14 bases remaining between them. The CDR3 runs to 12 residues. Here the CDR3 reads CASTSRTGEAFF. The CDR3 DNA follows: TGTGCCAGCACTTCGAGAACAGGGGAAGCTTTCTTT.

The V and J genes are TRBV28 and TRBJ2-5, with D possibly matching TRBD2 (6 bases). The CDR3 runs to 16 residues. Germline loops: CDR1 MDHEN, CDR2 SYDVKM. V gave up 8 bases and J gave up 3 bases, with 22 bases separating them. CDR3 amino acids: CASLSSRRGSEETQYF. CDR3 in DNA: TGTGCCAGCCTGTCCTCCCGCCGGGGGTCGGAAGAGACCCAGTACTTC.

The chain carries TRBV9 and TRBJ1-2; D remains ambiguous. The CDR3 has 13 amino acids. V lost 3 bases to trimming and J lost 3 bases, with 9 bases between them. CDR1 is SGDLS and CDR2 is YYNGEE in the germline V gene. The CDR3 here is CASSAPRYYGYTF. CDR3 nucleotides: TGTGCCAGCAGCGCCCCGAGGTACTATGGCTACACCTTC.

The chain recombines TRBV27 with TRBJ2-1; D not resolved. In germline, CDR1 is MNHEY, CDR2 SMNVEV (reference sequence). The CDR3 totals 14 residues. Trimming cost V 5 bases and J 4 bases, with 12 bases left between them. CDR3 loop: CASSGQVAYNEQFF. Here the CDR3 DNA reads TGTGCCAGCAGTGGGCAGGTTGCGTACAATGAGCAGTTCTTC.

In DNA form, the CDR3 reads TGTGCCAGCAGCTATACAAAGGGGGCTGGGGAAAAACTGTTTTTT. Its protein product is CASSYTKGAGEKLFF. The V gene is TRBV5-6, the J gene TRBJ1-4; 7 nucleotides match TRBD1. Unmatched junction bases numbered 10, after V lost 3 bases and J lost 8 bases. The germline V gene has CDR1 SGHDT and CDR2 YYEEEE. This CDR3 region has 15 residues.